This entry features one T cell receptor (beta chain) sequence. Antigen specificity is unknown. This record comes from a study of T cells after yellow fever vaccination. Study-wide results and limits: Any FACS-sorted repertoire could hold abundant clonotypes that contaminate it from the bulk population.

One entry per CDR3 protein results from TCRdb running MiXCR on the 5' RACE reads. The sample lists hundreds of thousands of distinct CDR3 sequences; roughly an eighth were seen once. The germline CDR1 and CDR2 sequences are MNHEY and SVGAGI. V lost 8 bases, J lost 5 bases, and 21 bases lay in between. The CDR3 consists of 15 residues. The origin of this receptor is a man aged 18 to 30 who received the YFV17D yellow fever vaccine. The gene calls are TRBV6-5 and TRBJ2-5; perhaps TRBD1 as D (5 bases). The material was CD4+ T cells sorted from PBMCs, obtained 15 days after the yellow fever booster vaccination. CDR3 protein: CASSRTQRIGETQYF. The CDR3 DNA is TGTGCCAGCTCGCGGACACAAAGAATTGGGGAGACCCAGTACTTC.